These 9 T cell receptor beta chains were all obtained from the same sample, sequenced in a study of beta chain features in type 1 diabetes. Of the isolated RNA, all was reverse transcribed, and so the sequenced material was expressed TCRB transcripts. Here immunoSEQ multiplex PCR was the method, and the copy in TCRdb shows in-frame clones only, minus some. In the table there are around 320,000 clones, less than 15% of which are singletons. Sequences were obtained from central memory CD4+ T cells from blood. The receptors stem from a man aged 25-45 years in good health.

This clone was counted between two and nine times. The chain recombines TRBV9 with TRBJ1-5; no reliable D call. Germline V gene data show CDR1 as SGDLS and CDR2 as YYNGEE. This CDR3 is built from 13 residues. Trimming took off 4 bases at V and 6 bases at J, with 11 bases between the two ends. CDR3 coding DNA: TGTGCCAGCAGCTCGGGCGAGGGTCAGCCCCAGCATTTT. Translating gives CASSSGEGQPQHF.

This clone has just a few counts. The chain uses TRBV5-4 and TRBJ2-3; 9 bases map to TRBD1. The V gene end was trimmed by 2 bases and the J gene end by 4 bases; junction bases not matched to a gene: 5. Germline assignment: CDR1 SGHNT and CDR2 YYREEE (reference sequence). This CDR3 region has 15 residues. In DNA, the CDR3 is TGTGCCAGCAGCTTACTAGGACAGGGGTCAGATACGCAGTATTTT. The encoded protein is CASSLLGQGSDTQYF.

The CDR3 spells CASSQARQGFGYTF. The DNA of the CDR3 is TGTGCCAGCAGCCAAGCCAGACAGGGGTTTGGCTACACCTTC. This chain uses TRBV14 with TRBJ1-2, with 8 nucleotides matching TRBD1. The germline CDR1 and CDR2 sequences are SGHDN and FVKESK. CDR3 size: 14 residues. J lost 7 bases, V lost 1 base, and 5 bases had no gene match.

A few counts support this clone. The chain recombines TRBV18 with TRBJ2-2; TRBD2 might be the D (6 bases). The length of the CDR3 is 16 residues. The V gene's germline CDR1 is KGHSH and CDR2 LQKENI. Deletions cut 4 bases from V and 1 base from J, with 13 bases between. CDR3 bases: TGTGCCAGCTCACTCTTCGGGACTCAGAACACCGGGGAGCTGTTTTTT. This sequence encodes CASSLFGTQNTGELFF.

V is TRBV19 and J is TRBJ2-5, with D uncertain. This CDR3 comprises 13 residues. V was clipped by 3 bases and J by 3 bases, with 8 bases between them. CDR1 is LNHDA, CDR2 SQIVND, per germline (reference sequence). CDR3 in amino acids: CASSIIGEETQYF. The CDR3 bases are TGTGCCAGTAGTATCATTGGGGAAGAGACCCAGTACTTC.

There are many counts of this clone. The chain joins TRBV7-7 to TRBJ2-5, with TRBD2 matching 13 bases. Trimming removed 1 base from V and 7 bases from J; junction bases left unmatched: 0. The CDR3 has 14 amino acids. CDR1 and CDR2 from the germline V gene are SSHAT and FNYEAQ (reference sequence). The CDR3 here is CASSLGTSGGTQYF. The CDR3 DNA reads as TGTGCCAGCAGCTTAGGGACTAGCGGGGGGACCCAGTACTTC.

The chain recombines TRBV19 with TRBJ2-1; tentative D call: TRBD2 (5 bases). Trimming removed 5 bases at V and 0 bases at J, with 14 bases between. Germline values: CDR1 LNHDA, CDR2 SQIVND (reference sequence). This CDR3 spans 16 amino acids. The chain's CDR3 is CASSSNSVSSYNEQFF. The DNA for the CDR3 is TGTGCCAGTAGTTCTAATAGCGTTAGCTCCTACAATGAGCAGTTCTTC.

This clone has just a few counts. This rearrangement joins TRBV5-1 to TRBJ2-3; D is unclear. V was cut by 3 bases and J by 0 bases, with 11 bases left in between. The CDR3 is 15 residues long. CDR1 and CDR2 from the germline V gene are SGHRS and YFSETQ. This CDR3 reads CASSSRPDSTDTQYF. The CDR3 region has the DNA TGCGCCAGCAGCTCGCGACCCGATAGCACAGATACGCAGTATTTT.

This clone occurred many times. The chain is built from TRBV11-1 and TRBJ2-6, with D perhaps TRBD1 (6 bases). V was cut by 6 bases and J by 1 base, with 10 bases left in between. The CDR3 contains 15 residues. The germline V gene encodes CDR1 SGHAT and CDR2 FQDESV (reference sequence). The CDR3 here is CASRRQGSGANVLTF. CDR3 nucleotides: TGTGCCAGCAGACGCCAGGGGTCTGGGGCCAACGTCCTGACTTTC.